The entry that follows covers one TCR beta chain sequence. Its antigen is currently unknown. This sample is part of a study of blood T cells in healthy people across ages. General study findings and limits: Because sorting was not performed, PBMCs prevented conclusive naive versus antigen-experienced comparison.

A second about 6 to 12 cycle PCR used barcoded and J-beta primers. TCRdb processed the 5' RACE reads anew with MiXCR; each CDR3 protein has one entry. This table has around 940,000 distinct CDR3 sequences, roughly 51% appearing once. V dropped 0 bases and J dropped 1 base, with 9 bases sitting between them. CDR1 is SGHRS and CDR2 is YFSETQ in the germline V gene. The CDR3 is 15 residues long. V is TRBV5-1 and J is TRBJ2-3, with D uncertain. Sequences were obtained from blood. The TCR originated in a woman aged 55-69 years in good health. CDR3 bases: TGCGCCAGCAGCTTGGAAGACCCAGGCACAGATACGCAGTATTTT. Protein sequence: CASSLEDPGTDTQYF.